A selection of T cell receptor beta chains follows, all from one sample in a study of cytomegalovirus exposure and HLA in healthy donors. Assay used: immunoSEQ multiplex PCR; TCRdb lists only in-frame clones, some missing. The sample includes approximately 140,000 clones, 70% to 85% seen only once; the top ten take about 3%. Source material: PBMCs. The receptors here all came from a woman aged 55-70 years in good health and CMV-seropositive. Both conserved end residues are part of each CDR3. The D gene is left open where the match is weak. Only part of the rows carry a size: once, few, many, or a class if the clone is expanded.

CDR3nt	CDR3aa	v_gene	abundance	d_gene	j_gene
TGTGCCAGCAGGACCCCGGGAACTGAAGCTTTCTTT	CASRTPGTEAFF	TRBV2	NA	NA	TRBJ1-1
TGCAGCGTCACCCCCGGGACTAGCGGGGGGGCGGCGCAGTTCTTC	CSVTPGTSGGAAQFF	TRBV29-1	NA	TRBD2	TRBJ2-1
TGTGCCAGCGCCCGCAGTTATAGCAATCAGCCCCAGCATTTT	CASARSYSNQPQHF	TRBV6-1	few	NA	TRBJ1-5
TGCGCCAGCAGCTTGGGACAGCTTAAACTCTCCTCCTACAATGAGCAGTTCTTC	CASSLGQLKLSSYNEQFF	TRBV5-1	NA	NA	TRBJ2-1
TGTGCCAGCAGTTTCCCGACAGAGAACTATGGCTACACCTTC	CASSFPTENYGYTF	TRBV28	NA	NA	TRBJ1-2
TGTGCCAGCAGTGACTCGTGGGGGGGCTACAATGAGCAGTTCTTC	CASSDSWGGYNEQFF	TRBV6-4	NA	TRBD2	TRBJ2-1
TGCGCCAGCAGTGAGTCGCAAGCGGGGGTTTCCTACGAGCAGTACTTC	CASSESQAGVSYEQYF	TRBV10-1	once	TRBD2	TRBJ2-7
TGTGCCAGCAGCGGGGAGTCGGGAAACACCATATATTTT	CASSGESGNTIYF	TRBV7-8	NA	NA	TRBJ1-3
TGTGCCACACGGGACAGGGGGCAAGGCTATGGCTACACCTTC	CATRDRGQGYGYTF	TRBV10-3	NA	TRBD1	TRBJ1-2
TGTGCCAGTAGGGGTTTGGGGGCGCCCCGGGCCGGGGAGCTGTTTTTT	CASRGLGAPRAGELFF	TRBV19	NA	NA	TRBJ2-2
TGTGCCATCAGTGAGGGGGCTATGAACACTGAAGCTTTCTTT	CAISEGAMNTEAFF	TRBV10-3	NA	NA	TRBJ1-1
TGCGCCAGCAGCCATCAGGCAGGGGATGAAGCTTTCTTT	CASSHQAGDEAFF	TRBV4-1	once	NA	TRBJ1-1
TGTGCCAGGGGGGGGATAGCCTTTACAGATACGCAGTATTTT	CARGGIAFTDTQYF	TRBV6-1	NA	TRBD2	TRBJ2-3
TGTGCCAGCACCCCGAGGACAGGGGGATCCTACGAGCAGTACTTC	CASTPRTGGSYEQYF	TRBV6-5	NA	TRBD1	TRBJ2-7
TGTGCCAGCAGCTTGATAAGCGCGCTAGACTATGGCTACACCTTC	CASSLISALDYGYTF	TRBV5-4	NA	NA	TRBJ1-2
TGTGCCAGTAGTGCCACAGGGGGATTCGGAAAACTGTTTTTT	CASSATGGFGKLFF	TRBV19	NA	TRBD1	TRBJ1-4
TGTGCCAGCAGTTACTCTGCCAGCTCCTACGAGCAGTACTTC	CASSYSASSYEQYF	TRBV6-5	few	NA	TRBJ2-7
TGTGCCAGCAGCTTAGAACATAATGAAAAACTGTTTTTT	CASSLEHNEKLFF	TRBV11-2	NA	NA	TRBJ1-4
TGTGCCAGCAGTGACACTAGCGGGGGGGCGGGAGAGCAGTTCTTC	CASSDTSGGAGEQFF	TRBV25-1	NA	TRBD2	TRBJ2-1
TGTGCCAGCGTCTCGGGGGGGGATGGCTACACCTTC	CASVSGGDGYTF	TRBV7-9	NA	NA	TRBJ1-2
TGCGCCAGCAGCTTGACGGGACAGGGGGTCAATGAGCAGTTCTTC	CASSLTGQGVNEQFF	TRBV5-1	NA	TRBD1	TRBJ2-1
TGTGCCAGCAGCTTCCGTAGGGGGGGGGAGCGTTTCTCCTACAATGAGCAGTTCTTC	CASSFRRGGERFSYNEQFF	TRBV9	once	NA	TRBJ2-1
TGTGCTAGTGGACCCGGACAGACCGGTGAAGCTTTCTTT	CASGPGQTGEAFF	TRBV12-5	NA	NA	TRBJ1-1
TGCAGTGCTAGTAGTCTAGGAGGGCAGTATTTT	CSASSLGGQYF	TRBV20-1	once	NA	TRBJ2-3
TGTGCCAGCAGCTACCCCGGGACTAGCGGACACACCTACGAGCAGTACTTC	CASSYPGTSGHTYEQYF	TRBV5-4	NA	TRBD2	TRBJ2-7
TGTGCCAGCAATCTTAGCCCCCAGGGCACCGAGCAGTACTTC	CASNLSPQGTEQYF	TRBV13	NA	NA	TRBJ2-7
TGTGCCAGCAGTTACCGTTCGGGAGGCGGTCAGCCCCAGCATTTT	CASSYRSGGGQPQHF	TRBV6-5	NA	NA	TRBJ1-5
TGCGCCAGCAGCCAGGGGGGAAGCGATAATTCACCCCTCCACTTT	CASSQGGSDNSPLHF	TRBV4-1	NA	NA	TRBJ1-6
TGTGCCAGCAGTTACCCTGGGGGGGGTCAGGACTATGGCTACACCTTC	CASSYPGGGQDYGYTF	TRBV6-6	NA	NA	TRBJ1-2
TGCGCCAGCAGCGTACAGGGGGTCTCCGGAAACACCATATATTTT	CASSVQGVSGNTIYF	TRBV5-1	NA	TRBD1	TRBJ1-3
TGTGCCAGTAGTATGGGAACAGGCCCCTACGAGCAGTACTTC	CASSMGTGPYEQYF	TRBV19	NA	NA	TRBJ2-7